These 14 T cell receptor beta chains were sequenced from one sample in a study of T cell changes during pregnancy in multiple sclerosis. The assay was immunoSEQ multiplex PCR, and TCRdb's table has in-frame clones only and misses some. Seen here are roughly 70,000 clones, over 85% observed once, and the top ten hold approximately 1%. This material consisted of peripheral blood, taken in the third trimester of pregnancy. These receptor sequences come from a female donor with multiple sclerosis, enrolled in a pregnancy study.

The rearrangement links TRBV5-1 to TRBJ2-1, with 8 bases that match TRBD2. The V and J ends lost 1 base and 9 bases, in that order; junction bases with no gene match: 3. Looked up from germline, CDR1 is SGHRS and CDR2 is YFSETQ. CDR3 length: 13 residues. Written as DNA, the CDR3 is TGCGCCAGCAGCTTGACTAGCGGCTTTGAGCAGTTCTTC. Protein sequence: CASSLTSGFEQFF.

This chain connects TRBV5-6 to TRBJ2-7; 8 nucleotides agree with TRBD2. Germline V gene data show CDR1 as SGHDT and CDR2 as YYEEEE. The CDR3 spans 14 residues. J was trimmed by 4 bases and V by 3 bases; bases with no gene match: 6. CDR3 residues: CASSSRREVYEQYF. The CDR3, as DNA: TGTGCCAGCAGCTCCCGGCGGGAGGTTTACGAGCAGTACTTC.

V is TRBV19 and J is TRBJ2-3; 13 nucleotides align to TRBD2. This CDR3 region has 18 residues. Looked up from germline, CDR1 is LNHDA and CDR2 is SQIVND (reference sequence). With V trimmed by 3 bases and J by 5 bases, 11 bases remained unmatched. For the CDR3, the DNA is TGTGCCAGTAGTATTTTCCCGGGACTAGCGGGAACTATAGATACGCAGTATTTT. It translates to CASSIFPGLAGTIDTQYF.

The rearrangement uses TRBV19 and TRBJ2-7; perhaps TRBD2 as D (5 bases). The germline CDR1 and CDR2 sequences are LNHDA and SQIVND (reference sequence). V was cut by 8 bases and J by 0 bases, with 14 bases left in between. The length of the CDR3 is 14 residues. CDR3 loop: CASGPGLHSYEQYF. The CDR3 DNA is TGTGCCAGTGGGCCCGGACTCCACTCCTACGAGCAGTACTTC.

The gene calls are TRBV5-1 and TRBJ2-1; D ambiguous. The CDR3 is 16 residues long. Germline CDR1 is SGHRS and CDR2 is YFSETQ. V lost 0 bases, J lost 0 bases, and 10 bases lay in between. In DNA form, the CDR3 reads TGCGCCAGCAGCTTGGGCGCAGGTAGCTCCTACAATGAGCAGTTCTTC. Its protein is CASSLGAGSSYNEQFF.

This clone was observed a handful of times. The chain employs TRBV5-1 and TRBJ2-3; 8 nucleotides align to TRBD2. V shed 4 bases, J shed 6 bases, and the junction held 13 bases outside the gene matches. CDR1 SGHRS and CDR2 YFSETQ come from the germline V gene. The CDR3 sequence is 16 residues long. CDR3 bases: TGCGCCAGCAGCCCCCGCCCAGCGGGAGCGACGGATACGCAGTATTTT. Its translation is CASSPRPAGATDTQYF.

The chain couples TRBV2 to TRBJ1-1; TRBD1 matches at 7 bases. The CDR3 contains 13 residues. Germline assignment: CDR1 SNHLY and CDR2 FYNNEI. V dropped 8 bases and J dropped 2; count of bases not matched to a gene: 5. This CDR3 reads CASLRQGNTEAFF. The DNA for the CDR3 is TGTGCCAGCCTTAGACAGGGCAACACTGAAGCTTTCTTT.

V and J are TRBV6-6 and TRBJ2-1; 7 bases agree with TRBD2. Germline V lookup: CDR1 MNHNY, CDR2 SVGAGI (reference sequence). V lost 5 bases, J lost 0 bases, and 7 bases stayed unmatched. CDR3 size: 16 residues. CDR3 coding DNA: TGTGCCAGCAGTCCCCCCGGCGGGAGCTCCTACAATGAGCAGTTCTTC. Its protein product is CASSPPGGSSYNEQFF.

V and J are TRBV6-8 and TRBJ1-2; 8 bases map to TRBD1. Trimming removed 0 bases from V and 3 bases from J; junction bases left unmatched: 9. This CDR3 spans 17 amino acids. Germline V lookup: CDR1 MNHGY, CDR2 SAAAGT. The CDR3 protein is CASSYSSARGRDYGYTF. CDR3 in DNA: TGTGCCAGCAGTTACTCGTCGGCCAGGGGGCGCGACTATGGCTACACCTTC.

J is TRBJ2-7 and V is TRBV10-3; possible D gene TRBD1, 6 bases. Germline loops: CDR1 ENHRY, CDR2 SYGVKD. V was cut by 6 bases and J by 5 bases, with 14 bases left in between. CDR3 length: 13 residues. CDR3 loop: CAISTGTPNEQYF. The CDR3 DNA follows: TGTGCCATCAGCACCGGGACACCGAACGAGCAGTACTTC.

The chain uses TRBV5-5 and TRBJ1-1, with 7 positions matching TRBD1. The V gene's germline CDR1 is SGHKS and CDR2 YYEKEE (reference sequence). J gave up 5 bases and V 3 bases, and 10 bases lay outside the gene matches. The CDR3 has 15 residues. CDR3 residues: CASSWRRQGGTEAFF. For the CDR3, the DNA is TGTGCCAGCAGCTGGAGACGACAGGGAGGAACTGAAGCTTTCTTT.

V usage is TRBV28 and J usage is TRBJ1-5, with D unresolved. This CDR3 region has 15 residues. The germline V and J ends were trimmed by 6 bases and 5 bases, with 17 bases remaining between them. Germline CDR1 and CDR2: MDHEN and SYDVKM. The CDR3 DNA reads TGTGCCAGCAGATCCGACGGACTAGGCGATCAGCCCCAGCATTTT. Translation gives CASRSDGLGDQPQHF.

This clone was observed a single time. The chain has TRBV7-2 and TRBJ2-5; D may be TRBD2 (6 bases). Germline V gene lookup returns CDR1 SGHTA and CDR2 FQGNSA. The CDR3 totals 14 residues. The V and J ends lost 1 base and 5 bases respectively, with 11 bases between them. Written as DNA, the CDR3 is TGTGCCAGCAGCTTAGGGGGTCGGGAGGAGACCCAGTACTTC. It yields the protein CASSLGGREETQYF.

The chain combines TRBV7-8 with TRBJ2-3; 9 positions agree with TRBD2. This CDR3 has 17 amino acids. V dropped 1 base and J dropped 0; count of bases not matched to a gene: 5. Germline CDR1 and CDR2: SGHVS and FQNEAQ. CDR3 coding DNA: TGTGCCAGCAGCTTAGTTGGGACTAGCACAAGCACAGATACGCAGTATTTT. Its protein is CASSLVGTSTSTDTQYF.